These 15 T cell receptor beta chains were sequenced from one sample in a study of blood T cell repertoires in COVID-19. Clones were sequenced by immunoSEQ multiplex PCR, and TCRdb holds only the in-frame ones, with some missing. This table holds some 380,000 clones, 88% found once. The sample taken for sequencing was PBMCs or T cells enriched from blood (not recorded which). Receptors were obtained from a woman aged 35 to 49 with acute COVID-19.

The CDR3 reads CATTTRPQGVTDYGYTF. The CDR3 nucleotides read TGTGCCACCACCACAAGGCCCCAGGGGGTGACGGACTATGGCTACACCTTC. This chain connects TRBV15 to TRBJ1-2; 7 bases line up with TRBD1. The CDR3 loop spans 17 amino acids. Per germline, CDR1 LNHNV and CDR2 YYDKDF (reference sequence). Trimming at V came to 7 bases and at J to 3 bases, leaving 17 bases not matched to a gene.

The rearrangement joins TRBV6-1 to TRBJ1-2; D call uncertain. V lost 2 bases and J lost 4, with 11 bases in between. The CDR3 length is 14 residues. CDR1 is MNHNS and CDR2 is SASEGT in the germline V gene. The CDR3 here is CASSEKVTPYGYTF. The CDR3 DNA reads as TGTGCCAGCAGTGAAAAGGTGACACCCTATGGCTACACCTTC.

The chain has TRBV3-1 (or the pseudogene TRBV3-2) and TRBJ1-6; no clear D gene. The germline CDR1 and CDR2 sequences are LGHDT and YNNKEL (reference sequence). V lost 6 bases, J lost 7 bases, and 10 bases lay in between. The CDR3 is 13 residues long. CDR3 residues: CASRSGGNSPLHF. The CDR3, as DNA: TGTGCCAGCAGATCGGGAGGGAATTCACCCCTCCACTTT.

The chain carries TRBV7-9 and TRBJ1-1, with 8 bases identical to TRBD1. With V trimmed by 5 bases and J by 6 bases, 5 bases remained unmatched. CDR3 length equals 13 residues. CDR1 and CDR2 from the germline V gene are SEHNR and FQNEAQ (reference sequence). CDR3 bases: TGTGCCAGCAGCCACGGACAGGGCGCTGAAGCTTTCTTT. It encodes CASSHGQGAEAFF.

This clone has a handful of counts. V is TRBV19 and J is TRBJ2-1; 10 nucleotides agree with TRBD2. V dropped 3 bases and J dropped 9; count of bases not matched to a gene: 8. The CDR3 consists of 15 residues. From germline, CDR1 is LNHDA and CDR2 SQIVND (reference sequence). In DNA form, the CDR3 reads TGTGCCAGTAGTATTGCCAGCGGGGGGGCCGGTGAGCAGTTCTTC. Translated: CASSIASGGAGEQFF.

The genes are TRBV5-1 and TRBJ2-2; TRBD1 matches at 7 bases. V lost 3 bases, J lost 0 bases, and 2 bases stayed unmatched. CDR3 size: 15 residues. Per the germline V gene, CDR1 is SGHRS and CDR2 is YFSETQ. This chain's CDR3 is CASSWTGPNTGELFF. The CDR3 nucleotides are TGCGCCAGCAGCTGGACAGGACCGAACACCGGGGAGCTGTTTTTT.

This chain uses TRBV2 with TRBJ2-5; D gene unclear. Germline V gene lookup returns CDR1 SNHLY and CDR2 FYNNEI. The CDR3 extends over 15 amino acids. The ends were cut back, 3 bases at V and 2 bases at J, with 13 bases in the middle. The CDR3 nucleotides are TGTGCCAGCAGTGAGAGGAGCTCCTATCAAGAGACCCAGTACTTC. Translation: CASSERSSYQETQYF.

This chain links TRBV27 with TRBJ2-7; TRBD1 aligns across 7 bases. Germline CDR1 reads MNHEY; CDR2 reads SMNVEV (reference sequence). V gave up 0 bases and J gave up 4 bases; unmatched junction bases: 9. CDR3 length: 16 amino acids. The CDR3 protein is CASSLSLTRGTYEQYF. In DNA, the CDR3 is TGTGCCAGCAGTTTATCGCTCACCAGGGGGACGTACGAGCAGTACTTC.

V and J are TRBV30 and TRBJ2-1; tentative D call: TRBD1 (6 bases). Germline CDR1 is GTSNPN and CDR2 is SVGIG (reference sequence). The CDR3 extends over 13 amino acids. The V end lost 2 bases, the J end lost 15 bases, and 20 bases lay between the germline ends. The CDR3 region has the DNA TGTGCCTGGAGTACGGGACATCGGATGTACGGGTTCTTC. Translated: CAWSTGHRMYGFF.

The chain couples TRBV5-1 to TRBJ1-5; D gene uncertain. Germline assignment: CDR1 SGHRS and CDR2 YFSETQ. The CDR3 has 14 amino acids. With 0 bases removed from V and 7 bases from J, the gap between germline ends came to 11 bases. This CDR3 is CASSLEAGRQPQHF. For the CDR3, the DNA is TGCGCCAGCAGCTTGGAAGCAGGCCGGCAGCCCCAGCATTTT.

The genes are TRBV2 and TRBJ1-1, with D tentatively TRBD1 (6 bases). The CDR3 is 15 residues long. V was cut by 1 base and J by 0 bases, with 9 bases left in between. Germline assignment: CDR1 SNHLY and CDR2 FYNNEI. The DNA for the CDR3 is TGTGCCAGCAGTGAAGTAGGACAGCTGAACACTGAAGCTTTCTTT. It yields the protein CASSEVGQLNTEAFF.

The genes are TRBV21-1 and TRBJ1-6; TRBD1 was called by the table and not checked on the DNA. TRBV21-1 is an annotated pseudogene. The CDR3 spans 21 residues. In DNA form, the CDR3 reads TGTGCCAGCAGCAAAACAGGGTTATCAGGGGGATCTGGTCCTCGGAATTCACCCCTCCACTTT. Residues: CASSKTGLSGGSGPRNSPLHF.

The chain joins TRBV5-4 to TRBJ1-2, with D possibly being TRBD1 (5 bases). This CDR3 contains 15 residues. Germline assignment: CDR1 SGHNT and CDR2 YYREEE (reference sequence). V was pared by 0 bases and J by 4 bases, with 13 bases between. The CDR3 DNA follows: TGTGCCAGCAGCTTGGATCGGGGGACGGGCTATGGCTACACCTTC. The encoded protein is CASSLDRGTGYGYTF.

The rearrangement uses TRBV10-1 and TRBJ1-5, with 7 bases aligning to TRBD1. Germline values: CDR1 WNHNN, CDR2 SYGVQD (reference sequence). This CDR3 contains 15 residues. V shed 0 bases, J shed 4 bases, and the junction held 3 bases outside the gene matches. The CDR3 reads CASSESTGNNQPQHF. CDR3 in DNA: TGCGCCAGCAGTGAGTCGACAGGGAATAATCAGCCCCAGCATTTT.

The rearrangement uses TRBV10-3 and TRBJ1-4, with 7 bases that match TRBD1. J was trimmed by 8 bases and V by 6 bases; bases with no gene match: 6. The CDR3 consists of 13 residues. CDR1 is ENHRY, CDR2 SYGVKD, per germline. The CDR3 DNA sequence: TGTGCCATCAGGGAGGGGGCGCGGGAAAAACTGTTTTTT. Protein product: CAIREGAREKLFF.